This TCR beta chain was captured in a study of Ad26.COV2.S vaccination and SARS-CoV-2 variants. Treatment denoted: over 15 received Ad26.COV2.S at low or high dose, single or two shots; about 5 received placebo; per-sample allocation not given. On day 63 after the first injection, vaccine and placebo recipients gave samples. Germline V gene sequence: CDR1 SGHRS, CDR2 YFSETQ. This CDR3 comprises 20 residues. Trimming took 5 bases from V and 0 from J; bases not matched to a gene: 17. The data were produced by immunoSEQ multiplex PCR, yet TCRdb's version contains in-frame clones alone and is incomplete. In the table there are about 280,000 clones, approximately 89% of which are singletons.

The sequence was collected from a person between 18 and 65 years old who received the Ad26.COV2.S COVID-19 vaccine or a placebo. The sequencing used peripheral blood, collected in a trial of Ad26.COV2.S vaccine versus placebo. The rearrangement links TRBV5-1 to TRBJ2-6, with TRBD1 matching over 7 bases. Here the CDR3 reads CASSPALRQGQSSGANVLTF. DNA for the CDR3: TGCGCCAGCAGTCCAGCCCTCCGACAGGGCCAAAGCTCTGGGGCCAACGTCCTGACTTTC.